This T cell receptor beta chain was recovered during a study of blood T cell repertoires in COVID-19. Turning to the study itself: Samples came from the United States, Italy and Spain, spanning acute and convalescent COVID-19. The analysed material was cDNA or gDNA that came from T cells, B-cell-depleted T cells, or PBMCs.

Original analysis: Cell counts per sample came from amplifying reference gene primers. Profiled with immunoSEQ multiplex PCR; TCRdb holds only in-frame clones, not every one. The D gene and trimming were derived from the DNA, and the V and J assignments and clone size from that table. The table has about 240,000 clones, over 80% seen once. This clone was detected only once. Germline-derived CDR1 and CDR2 are MGHRA and YSYEKL. V gave up 0 bases and J gave up 4 bases, with 9 bases separating them. The CDR3 runs to 15 residues. Ages ranged from about 18 to 90 years, with residence in 24 US areas. The V and J genes are TRBV4-1 and TRBJ1-4; no firm D call. The sequence was obtained from a woman aged 25 to 39 with acute COVID-19. Material for sequencing was PBMCs or T cells enriched from blood (not recorded which). As DNA, the CDR3 is TGCGCCAGCAGCCAAGATAGTCGGTTTAATGAAAAACTGTTTTTT. Translation gives CASSQDSRFNEKLFF.